This TCR beta chain derives from a study of T cells after yellow fever vaccination. One entry per CDR3 protein results from TCRdb running MiXCR on the 5' RACE reads. The data show a few hundred thousand distinct CDR3 sequences, 7.5% to 9% seen once. The source of this sequence is a man aged 18 to 29 who received the YFV17D yellow fever vaccine. Source: CD4+ T cells sorted from PBMCs, taken 5 days after the yellow fever booster vaccination.

The CDR3: CASSPRGAATNEKLFF. CDR3 nucleotides: TGTGCCAGCAGTCCCCGGGGCGCTGCAACTAATGAAAAACTGTTTTTT. This chain links TRBV12-3 or TRBV12-4 with TRBJ1-4; tentative D call: TRBD1 (5 bases). Deletions cut 5 bases from V and 0 bases from J, with 13 bases between. This CDR3 has 16 amino acids.